This T cell receptor beta chain was obtained from a study of blood T cell repertoires in COVID-19 (dated by TCRdb to 2020 to 2021). Looking at the study overall: Samples from collaborators originated in the United States, Italy and Spain and spanned both the acute and convalescent phases of COVID-19. The prospective study material was composed of cDNA or gDNA derived from T cells, B-cell-depleted T cells, or PBMCs. Where available, HLA class I and class II types were taken from metadata supplied by the sample provider and were not determined by assay-based typing. The samples were drawn from the first 160 participants of the ongoing ImmuneRACE study and from under 1,500 subjects provided by 6 global collaborators. A de-identified subject ID, COVID-19 status, age in years and sex were almost always included in the sample metadata. The dataset comprised deeply sampled blood TCRbeta repertoires from subjects exposed to, actively infected with, or recovered from COVID-19. The repertoires were made available in a free public database intended to serve as a resource for research on the immune response to SARS-CoV-2.

Broad study findings and their caveats: The amount of clinical and demographic metadata varied by source and participant and was provided uncurated.

Whole blood was collected in K2EDTA tubes by collaborating institutions according to the institutions' own protocols. For TCRbeta analysis, collaborators shipped samples as frozen whole blood, isolated PBMCs, or DNA extracted from either of those sample types. TCRbeta CDR3 regions were amplified from genomic DNA using the immunoSEQ Assay, a bias-controlled multiplex PCR. The published analysis was carried out like this. The number of nucleated cells in each sample was estimated by amplification of reference gene primers within the assay. To quantify the absolute abundance of each unique TCRbeta CDR3 rearrangement, sequence reads were collapsed and filtered. For each sample, productive Simpson clonality was calculated as the square root of Simpson's diversity index across productive rearrangements. TCRdb retrieved this table from immuneACCESS and kept in-frame rearrangements only. Not all clones are present; in checked studies, unresolved V genes account for under half, and no reason is known for the remainder. V, J and clone size reflect that table, while D and trimming were determined from the DNA. This sample comprises about 120,000 clones, about 85% of them detected only once. The ten most abundant clones make up around 5.1% of the sample.

As regards this clone: Its binding antigen is unknown. No clone much larger than this one lies a single base away; base qualities are absent.

CDR1 MDHEN and CDR2 SYDVKM are derived from the germline V gene. The CDR3 runs 15 residues from the cysteine to the phenylalanine. Of the read, only the CDR3 DNA is kept; its 45 bases are in frame from base 1. Between the V and J ends, shortened by 2 bases and 2 bases respectively, the junction contains 10 bases. The source material was peripheral blood. The clonotype was recovered from a human donor in a cohort sampled during active COVID-19. This sequence uses TRBV28 and TRBJ1-5; confidence is insufficient to name the D gene. The DNA reads TGTGCCAGCAGTTTAGCACAGATCGGCAATCAGCCCCAGCATTTT. Its translation reads: CASSLAQIGNQPQHF.